The clone carrying this TCR beta chain occurred a few times. The assay was immunoSEQ multiplex PCR, and TCRdb's table has in-frame clones only and misses some. The sample lists about 110,000 clones, more than 90% occurring once. This entry belongs to a study of T cell responses to AZD1222 COVID-19 vaccine. The CDR3 totals 17 residues. V shed 2 bases, J shed 1 base, and the junction held 6 bases outside the gene matches. Germline CDR1 SEHNR, CDR2 FQNEAQ (reference sequence). The clonotype comes from an adult in good health. The sequencing used peripheral blood, collected on day 0 of AZD1222 vaccination. The chain recombines TRBV7-9 with TRBJ2-1, with TRBD1 matching over 9 bases. The CDR3 is CASSLYGTGKSYNEQFF. In nucleotides, the CDR3 is TGTGCCAGCAGCTTATACGGGACAGGGAAATCCTACAATGAGCAGTTCTTC.